This T cell receptor (beta chain) was captured in a study of cytomegalovirus exposure and HLA in healthy donors. The study, taken as a whole, reports: Using the classifier, cytomegalovirus status was reportedly diagnosed with high specificity and sensitivity.

Repertoires were generated with immunoSEQ multiplex PCR, while TCRdb's copy carries only in-frame clones and drops some. The sample yields about 120,000 clones, roughly 90% seen once. As to this clone: The target antigen is unknown.

Trimming left V 5 bases short and J 4 bases short, with 10 bases between. Germline V gene data show CDR1 as SGHTA and CDR2 as FQGTGA. There are 13 residues in the CDR3. The clonotype comes from a woman between 18 and 29 years old in good health and CMV-seropositive. The sample consisted of PBMCs. This chain uses TRBV7-3 with TRBJ2-3; D gene ambiguous. The CDR3 loop is CASSPTLADTQYF. In DNA, the CDR3 is TGTGCCAGCAGCCCCACTCTAGCAGATACGCAGTATTTT.